This T cell receptor beta chain was sequenced during a study of T cells after yellow fever vaccination (dated by TCRdb to the late 2010s). Broadly, across the study: The SMART-Seq v4 Ultra Low Input RNA kit was used to prepare libraries from fractions with low cell numbers. Blood samples were taken at several timepoints before and after primary and secondary immunization, and bulk PBMC replicates and cell subsets were isolated. Two healthy male donors, one aged 18 to 30 and one aged 30 to 40 years, were included in the cohort. To follow T-cell clones before and after both primary and booster YFV17D yellow fever vaccination, bulk TCR alpha and beta repertoires underwent longitudinal sequencing. On the study overall, not on this receptor specifically: Compared with the primary T-cell response, the secondary T-cell response was weaker but faster, peaking on day 5 rather than day 15. Most clones expanded after primary vaccination (roughly 96% of CD4 and approximately 90% of CD8) were re-detected after the booster, suggesting that broad memory maintenance occurred. A small share of clonotypes was detected in both CD4 and CD8 compartments, with the overlap likely arising from convergent recombination. Because the study included only a couple of donors, the extent to which the findings can be generalized is limited. FACS-sorted repertoires could contain abundant contaminating clonotypes from the bulk population, so computational filtering was required.

TCR cDNA was made using 5'RACE template switching, a step that added a universal primer site and unique molecular identifiers. cDNA synthesis was primed from both the TCR alpha and TCR beta constant segments. Two PCR steps were used to amplify libraries, with sample barcodes and sequencing adapters being added in the second step. Sequencing of libraries was performed on Illumina HiSeq 2500 (2x100 bp) or NovaSeq (2x150 bp). The study's processing was this. Reads were demultiplexed and collapsed into UMI consensus sequences with MIGEC, and V(D)J alignment was performed with MiXCR. Clonotypes responding to the vaccine were identified with edgeR on replicate PBMC samples, with the criteria of FDR below 0.01 and a log2 fold change above 5 up to day 15. Bulk clonotypes were assigned CD4 or CD8 identity according to which sequenced CD4 or CD8 repertoire held them at higher abundance. TCRdb reran the public reads through fastp at Q25 and MiXCR, keeping productive beta chains. Records with the same CDR3 protein are collapsed into one entry carrying the most frequent genes and DNA. TCRdb, not the original authors, processed these V and J calls. The sample includes about 330,000 distinct CDR3 sequences, with 6.5% to 8.5% observed a single time. Of the sample, roughly a sixth falls within the top ten clones.

This clonotype was picked up many times. Its antigen remains unidentified. Base qualities are not provided; no much larger clone lies one nucleotide away. The sample's treatment or condition, from its label and the paper: live attenuated yellow fever vaccine strain. Two biological replicates of bulk PBMCs were collected at each blood-draw timepoint. PBMCs were isolated from peripheral blood using a standard Ficoll-Paque protocol. TriZol was used to extract RNA from bulk PBMCs, from CD4 and CD8 fractions, and from dextramer-positive and dextramer-negative fractions. For this chain, trimming is 0 bases at the V end and 12 bases at the J end, and the number of junction bases without a gene match is 11. The CDR1 and CDR2 encoded by the germline V gene are LGHNA and YSLEER. The CDR3, cysteine through phenylalanine, is 15 amino acids long. CDR3 DNA only is kept here, 45 bases in frame from base 1.

The chain is encoded by TRBV4-3 joined to TRBJ2-1, and 7 junction bases match TRBD1. This specimen consisted of PBMCs, obtained about 49 days after the first yellow fever vaccination. The TCR comes from a man aged 18 to 30 who received the YFV17D yellow fever vaccine. This receptor carries the CDR3 CASSQDSGTEVGQFF. In nucleotide form, the sequence is TGCGCCAGCAGCCAAGATTCCGGGACAGAGGTTGGGCAGTTCTTC.